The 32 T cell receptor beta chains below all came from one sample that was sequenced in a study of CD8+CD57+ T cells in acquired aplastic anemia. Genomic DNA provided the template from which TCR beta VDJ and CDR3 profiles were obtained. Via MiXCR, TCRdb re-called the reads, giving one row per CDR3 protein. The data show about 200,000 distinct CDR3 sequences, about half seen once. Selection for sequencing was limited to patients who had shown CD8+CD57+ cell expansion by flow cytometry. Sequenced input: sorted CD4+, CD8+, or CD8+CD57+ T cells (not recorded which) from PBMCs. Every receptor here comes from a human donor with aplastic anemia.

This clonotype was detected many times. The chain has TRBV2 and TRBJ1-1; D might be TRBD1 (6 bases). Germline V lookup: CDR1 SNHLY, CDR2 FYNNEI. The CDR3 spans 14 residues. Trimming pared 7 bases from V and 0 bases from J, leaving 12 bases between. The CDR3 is CASIRGAVNTEAFF. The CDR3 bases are TGTGCCAGCATTCGGGGGGCAGTGAACACTGAAGCTTTCTTT.

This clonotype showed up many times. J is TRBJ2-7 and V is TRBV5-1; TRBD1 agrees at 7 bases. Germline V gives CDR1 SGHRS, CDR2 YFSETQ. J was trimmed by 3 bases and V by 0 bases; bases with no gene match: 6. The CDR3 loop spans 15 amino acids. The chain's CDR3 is CASSLAGQRVYEQYF. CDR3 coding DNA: TGCGCCAGCAGCTTGGCGGGACAGCGAGTCTACGAGCAGTACTTC.

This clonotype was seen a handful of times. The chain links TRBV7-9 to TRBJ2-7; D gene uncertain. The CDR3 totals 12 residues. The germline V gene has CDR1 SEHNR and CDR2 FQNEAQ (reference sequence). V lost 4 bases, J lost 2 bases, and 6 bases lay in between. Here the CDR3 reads CASSSVAYEQYF. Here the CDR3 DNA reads TGTGCCAGCAGCTCTGTAGCCTACGAGCAGTACTTC.

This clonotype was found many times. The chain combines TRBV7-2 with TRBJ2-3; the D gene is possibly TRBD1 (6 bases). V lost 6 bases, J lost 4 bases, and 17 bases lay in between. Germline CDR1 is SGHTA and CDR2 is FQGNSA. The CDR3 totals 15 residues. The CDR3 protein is CASSSGAGSPDTQYF. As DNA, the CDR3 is TGTGCCAGCAGTTCAGGGGCCGGCTCGCCAGATACGCAGTATTTT.

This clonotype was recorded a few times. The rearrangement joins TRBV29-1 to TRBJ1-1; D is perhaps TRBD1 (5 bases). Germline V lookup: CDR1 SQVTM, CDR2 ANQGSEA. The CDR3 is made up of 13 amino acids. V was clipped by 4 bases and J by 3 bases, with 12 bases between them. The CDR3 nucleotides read TGCAGCGTTGGCGTCAGGGTGGACACTGAAGCTTTCTTT. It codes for CSVGVRVDTEAFF.

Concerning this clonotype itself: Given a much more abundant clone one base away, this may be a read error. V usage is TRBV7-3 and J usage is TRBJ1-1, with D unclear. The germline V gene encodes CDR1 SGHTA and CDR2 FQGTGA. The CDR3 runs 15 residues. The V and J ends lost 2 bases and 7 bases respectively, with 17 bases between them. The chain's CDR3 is CASSLSGGGLDEAFF. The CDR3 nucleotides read TGTGCCAGCAGCTTATCAGGCGGAGGGCTAGATGAAGCTTTCTTT.

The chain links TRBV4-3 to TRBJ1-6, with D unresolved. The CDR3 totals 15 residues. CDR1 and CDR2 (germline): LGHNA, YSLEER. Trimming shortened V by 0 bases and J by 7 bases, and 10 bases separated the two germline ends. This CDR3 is CASSQDLDGNSPLHF. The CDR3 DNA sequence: TGCGCCAGCAGCCAAGATCTCGACGGCAATTCACCCCTCCACTTT.

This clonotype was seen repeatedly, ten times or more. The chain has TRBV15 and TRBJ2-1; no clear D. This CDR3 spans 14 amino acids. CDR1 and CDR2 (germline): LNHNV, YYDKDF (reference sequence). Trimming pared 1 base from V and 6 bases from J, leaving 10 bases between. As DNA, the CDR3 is TGTGCCACCAGCAGAGGTCAAACAGCCAATGAGCAGTTCTTC. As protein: CATSRGQTANEQFF.

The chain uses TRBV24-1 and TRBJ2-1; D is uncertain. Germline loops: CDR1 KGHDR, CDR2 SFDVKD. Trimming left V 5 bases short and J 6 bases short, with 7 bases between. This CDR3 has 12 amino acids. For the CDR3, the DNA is TGTGCCACCAGTGGAAGGGCCAATGAGCAGTTCTTC. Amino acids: CATSGRANEQFF.

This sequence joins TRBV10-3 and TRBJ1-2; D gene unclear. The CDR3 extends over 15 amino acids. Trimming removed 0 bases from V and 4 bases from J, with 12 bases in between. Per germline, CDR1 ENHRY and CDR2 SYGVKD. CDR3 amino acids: CAISESLVRTYGYTF. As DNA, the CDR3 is TGTGCCATCAGTGAGTCGCTCGTCAGAACCTATGGCTACACCTTC.

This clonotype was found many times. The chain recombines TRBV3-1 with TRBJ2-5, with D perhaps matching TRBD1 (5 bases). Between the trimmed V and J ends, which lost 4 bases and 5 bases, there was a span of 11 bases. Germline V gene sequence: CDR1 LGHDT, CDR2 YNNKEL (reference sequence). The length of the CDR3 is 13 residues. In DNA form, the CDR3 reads TGTGCCAGCAGCCCTGGACCAGGGGAGACCCAGTACTTC. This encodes CASSPGPGETQYF.

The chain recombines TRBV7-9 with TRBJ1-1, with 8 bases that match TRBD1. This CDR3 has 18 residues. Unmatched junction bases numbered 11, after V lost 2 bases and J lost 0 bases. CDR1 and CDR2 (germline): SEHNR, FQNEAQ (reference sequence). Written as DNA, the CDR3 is TGTGCCAGCAGCTTATGGAGAAAGACAGGGGACATGAACACTGAAGCTTTCTTT. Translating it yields CASSLWRKTGDMNTEAFF.

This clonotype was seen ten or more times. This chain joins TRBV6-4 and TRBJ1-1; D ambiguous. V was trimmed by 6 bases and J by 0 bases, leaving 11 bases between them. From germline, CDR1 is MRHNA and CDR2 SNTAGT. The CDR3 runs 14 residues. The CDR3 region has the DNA TGTGCCAGCAGCCCCGACCGTATGAACACTGAAGCTTTCTTT. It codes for CASSPDRMNTEAFF.

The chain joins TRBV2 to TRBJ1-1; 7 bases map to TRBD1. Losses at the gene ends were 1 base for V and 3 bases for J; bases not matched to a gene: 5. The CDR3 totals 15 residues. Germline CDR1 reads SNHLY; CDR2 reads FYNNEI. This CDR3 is CASSEEEGADTEAFF. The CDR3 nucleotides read TGTGCCAGCAGTGAAGAGGAGGGGGCAGACACTGAAGCTTTCTTT.

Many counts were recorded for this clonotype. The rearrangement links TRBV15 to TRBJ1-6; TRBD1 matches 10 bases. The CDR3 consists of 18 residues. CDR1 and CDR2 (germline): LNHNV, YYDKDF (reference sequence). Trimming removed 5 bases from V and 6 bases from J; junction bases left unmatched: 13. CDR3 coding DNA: TGTGCCACCAGCGAAACCCCGACAGGGGGCCGGATTAATTCACCCCTCCACTTT. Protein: CATSETPTGGRINSPLHF.

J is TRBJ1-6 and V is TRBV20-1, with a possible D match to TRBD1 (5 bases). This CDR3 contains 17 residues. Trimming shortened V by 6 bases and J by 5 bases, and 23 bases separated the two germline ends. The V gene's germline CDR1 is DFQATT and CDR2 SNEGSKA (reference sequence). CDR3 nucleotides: TGCAGTGCCCCTTCAGCCAGGGATTCATTAAATAATTCACCCCTCCACTTT. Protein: CSAPSARDSLNNSPLHF.

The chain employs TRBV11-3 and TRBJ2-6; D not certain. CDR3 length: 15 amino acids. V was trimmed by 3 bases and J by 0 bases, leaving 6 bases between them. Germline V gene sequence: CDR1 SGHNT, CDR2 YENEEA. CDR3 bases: TGTGCCAGCAGCTTGTTCGGCTCTGGGGCCAACGTCCTGACTTTC. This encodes CASSLFGSGANVLTF.

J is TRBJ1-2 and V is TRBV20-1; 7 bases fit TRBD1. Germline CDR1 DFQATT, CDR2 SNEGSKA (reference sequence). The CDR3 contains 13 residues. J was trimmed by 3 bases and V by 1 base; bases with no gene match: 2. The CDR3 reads CSARATGDYGYTF. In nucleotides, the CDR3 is TGCAGTGCTAGAGCCACAGGGGACTATGGCTACACCTTC.

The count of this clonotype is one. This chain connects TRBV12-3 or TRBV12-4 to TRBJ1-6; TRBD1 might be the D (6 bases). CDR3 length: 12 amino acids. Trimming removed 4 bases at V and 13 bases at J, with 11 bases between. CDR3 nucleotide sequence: TGTGCCAGCAGTTCCACACAGGGCCCCCTCCACTTT. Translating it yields CASSSTQGPLHF.

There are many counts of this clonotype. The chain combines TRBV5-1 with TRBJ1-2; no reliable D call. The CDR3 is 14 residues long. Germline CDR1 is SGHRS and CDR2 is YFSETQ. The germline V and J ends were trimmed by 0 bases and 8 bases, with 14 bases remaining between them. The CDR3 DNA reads TGCGCCAGCAGCTTGGTTCAGGACGCAGAGGGCTACACCTTC. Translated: CASSLVQDAEGYTF. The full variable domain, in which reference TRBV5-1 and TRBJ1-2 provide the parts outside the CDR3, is KAGVTQTPRYLIKTRGQQVTLSCSPISGHRSVSWYQQTPGQGLQFLFEYFSETQRNKGNFPGRFSGRQFSNSRSEMNVSTLELGDSALYLCASSLVQDAEGYTFGSGTRLTVV.

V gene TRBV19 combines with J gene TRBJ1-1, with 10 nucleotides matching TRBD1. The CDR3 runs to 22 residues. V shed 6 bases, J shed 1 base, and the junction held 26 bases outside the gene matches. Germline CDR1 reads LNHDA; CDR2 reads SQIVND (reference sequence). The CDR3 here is CASRLGLRDRGRTVVPNTEAFF. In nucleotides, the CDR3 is TGTGCCAGTAGGCTTGGCCTCCGAGACAGGGGGCGAACAGTGGTCCCGAACACTGAAGCTTTCTTT. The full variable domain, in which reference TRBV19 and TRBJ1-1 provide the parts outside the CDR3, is DGGITQSPKYLFRKEGQNVTLSCEQNLNHDAMYWYRQDPGQGLRLIYYSQIVNDFQKGDIAEGYSVSREKKESFPLTVTSAQKNPTAFYLCASRLGLRDRGRTVVPNTEAFFGQGTRLTVV.

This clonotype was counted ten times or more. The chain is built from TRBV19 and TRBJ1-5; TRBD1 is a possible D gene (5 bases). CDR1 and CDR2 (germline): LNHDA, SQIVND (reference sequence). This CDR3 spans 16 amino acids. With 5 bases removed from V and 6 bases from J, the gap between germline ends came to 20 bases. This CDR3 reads CASSSSVRGWGQPQHF. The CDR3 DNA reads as TGTGCCAGTAGTTCAAGCGTGAGGGGCTGGGGTCAGCCCCAGCATTTT.

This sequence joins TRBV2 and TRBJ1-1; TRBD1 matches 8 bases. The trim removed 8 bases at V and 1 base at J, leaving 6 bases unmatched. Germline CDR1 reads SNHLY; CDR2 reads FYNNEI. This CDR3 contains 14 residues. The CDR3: CASVVDRGNTEAFF. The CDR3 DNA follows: TGTGCCAGCGTAGTTGACAGGGGGAACACTGAAGCTTTCTTT.

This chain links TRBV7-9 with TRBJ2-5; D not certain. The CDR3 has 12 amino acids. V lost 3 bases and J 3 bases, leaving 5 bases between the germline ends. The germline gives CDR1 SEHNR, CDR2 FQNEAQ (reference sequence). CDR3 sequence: CASSFWEETQYF. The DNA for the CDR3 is TGTGCCAGCAGCTTCTGGGAAGAGACCCAGTACTTC. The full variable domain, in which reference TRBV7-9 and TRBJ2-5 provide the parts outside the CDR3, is DTGVSQNPRHKITKRGQNVTFRCDPISEHNRLYWYRQTLGQGPEFLTYFQNEAQLEKSRLLSDRFSAERPKGSFSTLEIQRTEQGDSAMYLCASSFWEETQYFGPGTRLLVL.

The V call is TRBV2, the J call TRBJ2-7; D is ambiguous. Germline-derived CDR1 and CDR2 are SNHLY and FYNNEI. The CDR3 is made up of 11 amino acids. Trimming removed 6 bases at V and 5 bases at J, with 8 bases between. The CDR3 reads CASRDLDEQYF. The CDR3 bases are TGTGCCAGCAGAGATTTGGACGAGCAGTACTTC.

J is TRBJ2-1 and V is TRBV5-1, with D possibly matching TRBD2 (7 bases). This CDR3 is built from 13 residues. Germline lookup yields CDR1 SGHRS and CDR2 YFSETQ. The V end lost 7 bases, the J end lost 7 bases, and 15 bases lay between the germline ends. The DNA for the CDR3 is TGCGCCAGCGGGACCGAGGGGGGGAATGAGCAGTTCTTC. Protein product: CASGTEGGNEQFF.

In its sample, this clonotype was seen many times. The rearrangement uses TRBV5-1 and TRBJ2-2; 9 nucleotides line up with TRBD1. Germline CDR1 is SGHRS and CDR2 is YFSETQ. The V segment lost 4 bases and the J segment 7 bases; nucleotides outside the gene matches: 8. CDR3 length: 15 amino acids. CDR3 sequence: CASSLRTGEVGELFF. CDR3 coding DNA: TGCGCCAGCAGCCTCCGGACAGGGGAAGTCGGGGAGCTGTTTTTT.

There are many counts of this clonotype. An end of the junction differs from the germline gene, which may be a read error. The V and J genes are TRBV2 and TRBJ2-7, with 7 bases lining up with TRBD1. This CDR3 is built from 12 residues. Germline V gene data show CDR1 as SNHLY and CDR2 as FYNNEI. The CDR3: CASRQGTYEQYF. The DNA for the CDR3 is TGTGCCAGCAGACAGGGGACCTATGAGCAGTACTTC.

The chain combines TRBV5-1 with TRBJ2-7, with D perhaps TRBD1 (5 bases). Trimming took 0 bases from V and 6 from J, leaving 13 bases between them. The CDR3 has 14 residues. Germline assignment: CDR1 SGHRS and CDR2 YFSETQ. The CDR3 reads CASSLADQGVEQYF. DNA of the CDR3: TGCGCCAGCAGCTTGGCCGACCAGGGCGTCGAGCAGTACTTC.

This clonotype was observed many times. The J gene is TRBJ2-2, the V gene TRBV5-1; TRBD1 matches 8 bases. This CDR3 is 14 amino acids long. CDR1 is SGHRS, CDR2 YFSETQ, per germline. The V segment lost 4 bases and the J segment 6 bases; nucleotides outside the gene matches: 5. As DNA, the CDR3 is TGCGCCAGCAGCGCCACACAGGGGGCCGGGGAGCTGTTTTTT. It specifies CASSATQGAGELFF.

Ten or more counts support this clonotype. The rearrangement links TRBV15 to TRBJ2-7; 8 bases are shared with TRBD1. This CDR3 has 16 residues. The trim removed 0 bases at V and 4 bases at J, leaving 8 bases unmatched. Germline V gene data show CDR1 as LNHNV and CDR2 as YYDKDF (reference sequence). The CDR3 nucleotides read TGTGCCACCAGCAGAGAACCCCACAGGGGGTTTTACGAGCAGTACTTC. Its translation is CATSREPHRGFYEQYF.

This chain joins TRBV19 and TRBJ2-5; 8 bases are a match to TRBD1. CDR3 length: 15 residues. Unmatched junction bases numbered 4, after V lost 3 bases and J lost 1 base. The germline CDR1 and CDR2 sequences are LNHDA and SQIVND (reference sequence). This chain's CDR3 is CASSIATGGQETQYF. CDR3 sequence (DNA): TGTGCCAGTAGTATCGCAACAGGGGGCCAAGAGACCCAGTACTTC.